This TCR beta chain was identified during a study of T cell repertoires in cytomegalovirus infection. TCRdb itself ran the reads through MiXCR, one entry per CDR3 protein. The data contain approximately 280,000 distinct CDR3 sequences, less than 25% of them singletons. Germline V CDR1 and CDR2: LNHNV, YYDKDF (reference sequence). The CDR3 loop spans 15 amino acids. The J segment lost 6 bases and the V segment lost 6 bases, leaving 8 bases of the junction unmatched. This clonotype came up many times. The antigen remains unidentified. The clonotype comes from a human donor in good health (CMV status not recorded). Some clones in this sample may be carry-over from other donors' samples. The sequences come from cultured PBMCs, collected from culture after CMV antigen stimulation. The chain combines TRBV15 with TRBJ2-7; TRBD2 agrees at 13 bases. The CDR3 protein is CATRTLTSGRAEQYF. The CDR3 DNA reads as TGTGCCACCAGGACCCTCACTAGCGGGAGGGCCGAGCAGTACTTC.